The sequence of this T cell receptor beta chain was determined in a study of molecular identifiers for immune sequencing clone quantification. Findings of the study overall: Over 99% of effector molecules, but under 1% in naive cells, were held by clones with more than 20 RNA copies.

This clonotype was counted only a few times. Its cognate antigen is unknown. Naive CD8 library inputs spanned about 19,000 to 1,000,000 sorted cells and 10%, 30% or 50% RNA. The sorting of naive CD8 T cells used the CD8+CD4-CCR7+CD45RA+ phenotype. In preparing bulk TCR libraries, previously described methods and listed TCR primers were used. One entry per CDR3 protein results from TCRdb running MiXCR on the PCR reads. The sample has about half a million distinct CDR3 sequences; about 22% are singletons. This CDR3 is built from 15 residues. Germline-derived CDR1 and CDR2 are SNHLY and FYNNEI. Losses at the gene ends were 4 bases for V and 6 bases for J; bases not matched to a gene: 6.

The sample taken for sequencing was naive CD8+ T cells from blood, with Jurkat cell RNA spiked in. Indicated subset: FACS-sorted CD8+CD4-CCR7+CD45RA+ naive T cells. The sequence was collected from a human donor in good health. Some libraries in this study had Jurkat cell RNA spiked in. The chain employs TRBV2 and TRBJ1-6, with 7 bases that match TRBD1. The CDR3 DNA reads TGTGCCAGCAGTGGACAGGGTCGAGGTAATTCACCCCTCCACTTT. Amino acids: CASSGQGRGNSPLHF.